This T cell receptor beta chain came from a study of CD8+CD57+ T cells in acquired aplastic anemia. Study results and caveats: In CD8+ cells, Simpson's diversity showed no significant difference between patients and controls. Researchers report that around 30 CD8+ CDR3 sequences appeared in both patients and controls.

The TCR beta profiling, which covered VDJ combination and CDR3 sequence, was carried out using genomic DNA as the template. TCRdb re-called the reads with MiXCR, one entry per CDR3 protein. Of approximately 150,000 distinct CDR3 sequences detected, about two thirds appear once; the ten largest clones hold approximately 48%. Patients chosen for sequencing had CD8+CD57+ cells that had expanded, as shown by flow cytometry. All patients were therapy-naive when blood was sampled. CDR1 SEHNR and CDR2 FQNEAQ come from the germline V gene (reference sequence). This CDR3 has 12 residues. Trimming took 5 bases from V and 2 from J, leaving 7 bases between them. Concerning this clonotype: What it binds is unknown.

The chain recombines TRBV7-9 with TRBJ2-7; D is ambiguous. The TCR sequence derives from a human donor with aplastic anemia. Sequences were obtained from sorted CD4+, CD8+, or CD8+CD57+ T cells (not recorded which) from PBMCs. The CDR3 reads CASSPSAYEQYF. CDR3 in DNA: TGTGCCAGCAGCCCCTCCGCCTACGAGCAGTACTTC.